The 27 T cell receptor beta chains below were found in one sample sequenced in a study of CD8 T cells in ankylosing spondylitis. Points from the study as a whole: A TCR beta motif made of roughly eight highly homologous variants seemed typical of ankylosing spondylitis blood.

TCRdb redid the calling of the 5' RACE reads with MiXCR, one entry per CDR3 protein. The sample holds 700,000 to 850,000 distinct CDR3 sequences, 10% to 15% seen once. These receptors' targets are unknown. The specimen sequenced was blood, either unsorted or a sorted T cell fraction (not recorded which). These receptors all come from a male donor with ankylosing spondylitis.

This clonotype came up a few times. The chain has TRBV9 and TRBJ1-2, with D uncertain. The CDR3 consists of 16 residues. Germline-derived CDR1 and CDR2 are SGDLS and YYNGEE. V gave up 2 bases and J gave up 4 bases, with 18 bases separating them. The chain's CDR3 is CASSVAVGGQVYGYTF. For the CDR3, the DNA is TGTGCCAGCAGCGTCGCAGTAGGTGGTCAGGTCTATGGCTACACCTTC.

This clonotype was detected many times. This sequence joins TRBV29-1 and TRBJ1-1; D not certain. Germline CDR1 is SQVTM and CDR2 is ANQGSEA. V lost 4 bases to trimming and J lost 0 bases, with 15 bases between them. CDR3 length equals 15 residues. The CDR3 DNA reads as TGCAGCGTTGGCGGCGGAGGGTTCGTGAACACTGAAGCTTTCTTT. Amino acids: CSVGGGGFVNTEAFF. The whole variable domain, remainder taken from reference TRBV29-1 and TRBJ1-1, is SAVISQKPSRDICQRGTSLTIQCQVDSQVTMMFWYRQQPGQSLTLIATANQGSEATYESGFVIDKFPISRPNLTFSTLTVSNMSPEDSSIYLCSVGGGGFVNTEAFFGQGTRLTVV.

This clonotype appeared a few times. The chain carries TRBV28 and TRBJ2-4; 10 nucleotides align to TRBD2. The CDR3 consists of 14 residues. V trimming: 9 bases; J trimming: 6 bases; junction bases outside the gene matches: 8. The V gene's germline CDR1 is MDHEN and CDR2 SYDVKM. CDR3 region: CASSSGSPGNIQYF. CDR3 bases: TGTGCCAGTTCTAGCGGGAGCCCCGGAAACATTCAGTACTTC.

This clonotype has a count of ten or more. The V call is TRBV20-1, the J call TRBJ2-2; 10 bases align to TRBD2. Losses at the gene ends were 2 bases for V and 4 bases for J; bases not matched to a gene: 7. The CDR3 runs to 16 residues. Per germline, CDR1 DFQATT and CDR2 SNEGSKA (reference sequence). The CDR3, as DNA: TGCAGTGCTAGACACGTAGCGGGAGGCATCACCGGGGAGCTGTTTTTT. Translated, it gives CSARHVAGGITGELFF.

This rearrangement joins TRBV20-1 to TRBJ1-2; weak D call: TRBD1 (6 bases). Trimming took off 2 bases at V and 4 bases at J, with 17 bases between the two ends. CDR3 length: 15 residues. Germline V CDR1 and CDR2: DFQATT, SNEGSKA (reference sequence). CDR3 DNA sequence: TGCAGTGCTAGACCTCGTTGGGTACAGGGCTATGGCTACACCTTC. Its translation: CSARPRWVQGYGYTF.

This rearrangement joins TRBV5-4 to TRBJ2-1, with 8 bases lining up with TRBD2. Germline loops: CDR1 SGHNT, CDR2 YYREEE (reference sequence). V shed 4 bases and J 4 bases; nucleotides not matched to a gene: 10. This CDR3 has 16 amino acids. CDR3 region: CASSARLASIYNEQFF. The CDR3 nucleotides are TGTGCCAGCAGCGCGCGACTAGCGAGCATTTACAATGAGCAGTTCTTC.

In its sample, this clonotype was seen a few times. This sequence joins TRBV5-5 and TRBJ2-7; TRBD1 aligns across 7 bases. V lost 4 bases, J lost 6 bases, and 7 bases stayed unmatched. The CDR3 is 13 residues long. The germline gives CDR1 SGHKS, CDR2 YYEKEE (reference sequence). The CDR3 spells CASSPYRDSEQYF. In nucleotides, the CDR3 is TGTGCCAGCAGCCCCTACCGGGACAGCGAGCAGTACTTC.

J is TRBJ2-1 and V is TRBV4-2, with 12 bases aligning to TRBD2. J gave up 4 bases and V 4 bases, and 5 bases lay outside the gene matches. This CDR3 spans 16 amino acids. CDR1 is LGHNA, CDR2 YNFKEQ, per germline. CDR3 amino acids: CASSRGLAGLYNEQFF. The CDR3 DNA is TGTGCCAGCAGCCGAGGACTAGCGGGACTATACAATGAGCAGTTCTTC.

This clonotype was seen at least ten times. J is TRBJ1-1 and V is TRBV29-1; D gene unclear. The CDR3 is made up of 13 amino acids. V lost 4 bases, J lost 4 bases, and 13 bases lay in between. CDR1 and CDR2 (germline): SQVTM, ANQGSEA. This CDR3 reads CSVANARGTEAFF. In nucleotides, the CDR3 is TGCAGCGTTGCTAACGCCCGGGGCACTGAAGCTTTCTTT. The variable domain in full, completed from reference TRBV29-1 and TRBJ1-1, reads SAVISQKPSRDICQRGTSLTIQCQVDSQVTMMFWYRQQPGQSLTLIATANQGSEATYESGFVIDKFPISRPNLTFSTLTVSNMSPEDSSIYLCSVANARGTEAFFGQGTRLTVV.

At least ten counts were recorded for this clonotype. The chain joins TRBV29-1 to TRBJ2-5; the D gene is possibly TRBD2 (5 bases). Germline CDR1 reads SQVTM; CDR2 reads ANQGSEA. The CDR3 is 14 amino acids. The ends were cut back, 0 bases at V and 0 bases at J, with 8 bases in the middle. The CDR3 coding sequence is TGCAGCGTTGAAGACCGAGGGCACCAAGAGACCCAGTACTTC. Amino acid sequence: CSVEDRGHQETQYF.

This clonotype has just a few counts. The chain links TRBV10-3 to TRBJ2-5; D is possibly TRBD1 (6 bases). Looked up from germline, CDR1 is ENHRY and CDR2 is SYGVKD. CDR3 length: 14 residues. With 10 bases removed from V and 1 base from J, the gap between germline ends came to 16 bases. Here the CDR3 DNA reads TGTGCCACGGGGACACCAAGAATCCAAGAGACCCAGTACTTC. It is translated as CATGTPRIQETQYF.

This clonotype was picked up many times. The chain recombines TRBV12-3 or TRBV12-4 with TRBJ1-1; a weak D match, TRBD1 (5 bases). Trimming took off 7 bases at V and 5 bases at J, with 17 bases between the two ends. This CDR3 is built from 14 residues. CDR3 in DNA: TGTGCCAGCACCCTGGGACTCCCTGCGACTGAAGCTTTCTTT. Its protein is CASTLGLPATEAFF.

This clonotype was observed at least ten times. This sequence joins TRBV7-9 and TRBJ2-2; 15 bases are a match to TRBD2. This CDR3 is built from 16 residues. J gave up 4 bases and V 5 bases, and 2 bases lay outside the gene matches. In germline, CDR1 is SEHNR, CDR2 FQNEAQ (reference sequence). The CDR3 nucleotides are TGTGCCAGCAGCCGGGGACTAGCGGGAGGCACCGGGGAGCTGTTTTTT. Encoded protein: CASSRGLAGGTGELFF.

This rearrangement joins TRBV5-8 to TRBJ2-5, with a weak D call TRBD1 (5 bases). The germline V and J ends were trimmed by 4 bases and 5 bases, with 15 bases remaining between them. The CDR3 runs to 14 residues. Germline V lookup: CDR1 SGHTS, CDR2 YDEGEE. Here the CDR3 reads CASSQKRQSETQYF. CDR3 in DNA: TGTGCCAGCAGCCAGAAACGACAGAGTGAGACCCAGTACTTC.

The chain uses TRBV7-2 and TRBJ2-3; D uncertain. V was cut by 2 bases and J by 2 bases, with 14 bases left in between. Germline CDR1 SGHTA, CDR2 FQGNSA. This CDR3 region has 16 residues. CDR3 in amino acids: CASSLLGSSSTDTQYF. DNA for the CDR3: TGTGCCAGCAGCTTATTAGGCTCTTCCTCCACAGATACGCAGTATTTT.

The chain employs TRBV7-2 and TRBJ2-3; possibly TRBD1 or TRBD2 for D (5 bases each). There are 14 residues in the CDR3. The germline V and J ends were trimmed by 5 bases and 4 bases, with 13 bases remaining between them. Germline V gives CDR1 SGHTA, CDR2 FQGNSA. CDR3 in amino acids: CASSPMGVADTQYF. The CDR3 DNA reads TGTGCCAGCAGCCCTATGGGGGTGGCAGATACGCAGTATTTT. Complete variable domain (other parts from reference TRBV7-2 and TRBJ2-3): GAGVSQSPSNKVTEKGKDVELRCDPISGHTALYWYRQSLGQGLEFLIYFQGNSAPDKSGLPSDRFSAERTGGSVSTLTIQRTQQEDSAVYLCASSPMGVADTQYFGPGTRLTVL.

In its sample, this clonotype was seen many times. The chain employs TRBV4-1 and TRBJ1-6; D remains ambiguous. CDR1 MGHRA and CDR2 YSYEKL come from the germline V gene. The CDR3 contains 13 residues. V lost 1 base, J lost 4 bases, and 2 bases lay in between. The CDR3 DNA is TGCGCCAGCAGCCAAGTATATAATTCACCCCTCCACTTT. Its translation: CASSQVYNSPLHF.

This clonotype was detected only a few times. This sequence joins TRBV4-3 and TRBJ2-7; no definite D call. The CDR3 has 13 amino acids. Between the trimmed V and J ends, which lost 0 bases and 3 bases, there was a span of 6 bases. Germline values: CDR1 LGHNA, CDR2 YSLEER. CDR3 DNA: TGCGCCAGCAGCCAAGATTTCGGCTACGAGCAGTACTTC. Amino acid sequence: CASSQDFGYEQYF.

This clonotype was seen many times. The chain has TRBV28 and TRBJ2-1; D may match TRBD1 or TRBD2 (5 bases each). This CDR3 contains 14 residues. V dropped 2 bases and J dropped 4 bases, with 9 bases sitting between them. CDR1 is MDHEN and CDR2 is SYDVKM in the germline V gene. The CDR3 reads CASSLIGAYNEQFF. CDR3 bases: TGTGCCAGCAGTTTAATCGGGGCTTACAATGAGCAGTTCTTC. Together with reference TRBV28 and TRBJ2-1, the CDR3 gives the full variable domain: DVKVTQSSRYLVKRTGEKVFLECVQDMDHENMFWYRQDPGLGLRLIYFSYDVKMKEKGDIPEGYSVSREKKERFSLILESASTNQTSMYLCASSLIGAYNEQFFGPGTRLTVL.

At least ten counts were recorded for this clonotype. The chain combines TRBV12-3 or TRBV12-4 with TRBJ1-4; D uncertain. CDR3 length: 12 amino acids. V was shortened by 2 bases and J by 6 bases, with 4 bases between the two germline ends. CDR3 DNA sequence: TGTGCCAGCAGTTTAAATGATGAAAAACTGTTTTTT. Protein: CASSLNDEKLFF.

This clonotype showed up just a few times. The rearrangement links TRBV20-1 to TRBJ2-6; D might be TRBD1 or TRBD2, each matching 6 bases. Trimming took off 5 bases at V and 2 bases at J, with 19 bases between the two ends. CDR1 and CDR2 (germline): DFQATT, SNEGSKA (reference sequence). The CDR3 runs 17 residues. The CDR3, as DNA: TGCAGTGCTCCCCCGGCGGGACAAATCACTGGGGCCAACGTCCTGACTTTC. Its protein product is CSAPPAGQITGANVLTF.

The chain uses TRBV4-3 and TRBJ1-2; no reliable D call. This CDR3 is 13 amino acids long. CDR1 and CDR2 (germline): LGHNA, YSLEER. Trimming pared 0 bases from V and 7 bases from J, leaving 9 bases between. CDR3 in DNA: TGCGCCAGCAGCCAAGAGTCGGGAATTGGCTACACCTTC. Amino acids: CASSQESGIGYTF.

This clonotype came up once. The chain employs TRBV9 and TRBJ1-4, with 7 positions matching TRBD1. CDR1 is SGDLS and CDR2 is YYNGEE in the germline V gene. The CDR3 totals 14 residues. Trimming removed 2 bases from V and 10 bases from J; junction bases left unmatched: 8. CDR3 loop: CASSVTGEVGKLFF. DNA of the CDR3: TGTGCCAGCAGCGTTACAGGGGAGGTTGGAAAACTGTTTTTT.

The CDR3 sequence: CASSQDHSNSPLHF. For the CDR3, the DNA is TGCGCCAGCAGCCAAGATCACAGTAATTCACCCCTCCACTTT. V usage is TRBV4-3 and J usage is TRBJ1-6; D ambiguous. The CDR3 totals 14 residues. Between the trimmed V and J ends, which lost 0 bases and 6 bases, there was a span of 6 bases. CDR1 is LGHNA and CDR2 is YSLEER in the germline V gene.

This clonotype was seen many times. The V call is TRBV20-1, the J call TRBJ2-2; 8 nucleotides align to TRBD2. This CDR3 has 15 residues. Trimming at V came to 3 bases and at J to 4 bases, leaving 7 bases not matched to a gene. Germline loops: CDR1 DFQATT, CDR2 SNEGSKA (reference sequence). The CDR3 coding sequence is TGCAGTGCTAGGTTAGCGGGGCCGATCACCGGGGAGCTGTTTTTT. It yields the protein CSARLAGPITGELFF.

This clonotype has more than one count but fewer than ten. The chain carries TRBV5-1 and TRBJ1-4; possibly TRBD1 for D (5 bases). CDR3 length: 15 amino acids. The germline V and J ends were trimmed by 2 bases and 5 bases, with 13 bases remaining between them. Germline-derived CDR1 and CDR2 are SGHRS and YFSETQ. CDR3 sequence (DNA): TGCGCCAGCAGCTTCCTGGGGCACGTGAATGAAAAACTGTTTTTT. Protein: CASSFLGHVNEKLFF.

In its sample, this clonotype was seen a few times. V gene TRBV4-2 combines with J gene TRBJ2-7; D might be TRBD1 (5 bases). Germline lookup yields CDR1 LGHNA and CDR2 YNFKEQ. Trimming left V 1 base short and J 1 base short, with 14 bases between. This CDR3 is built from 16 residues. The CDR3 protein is CASSQVGTGASYEQYF. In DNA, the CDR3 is TGTGCCAGCAGCCAAGTAGGAACAGGAGCATCCTACGAGCAGTACTTC.